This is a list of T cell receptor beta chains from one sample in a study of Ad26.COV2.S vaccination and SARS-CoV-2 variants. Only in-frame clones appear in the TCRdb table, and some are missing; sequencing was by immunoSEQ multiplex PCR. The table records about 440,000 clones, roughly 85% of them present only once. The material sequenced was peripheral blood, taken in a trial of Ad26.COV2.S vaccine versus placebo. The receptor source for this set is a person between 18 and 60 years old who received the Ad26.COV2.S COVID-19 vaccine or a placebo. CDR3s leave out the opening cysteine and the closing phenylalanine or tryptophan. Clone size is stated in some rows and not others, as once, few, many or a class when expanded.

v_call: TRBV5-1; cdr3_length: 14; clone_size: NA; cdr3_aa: ASSLVGSRSGNTIY
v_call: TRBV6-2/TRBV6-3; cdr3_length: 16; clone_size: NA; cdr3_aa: ASSPLRLDQNPLNTQY
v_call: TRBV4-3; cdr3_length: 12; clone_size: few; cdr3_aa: ASSPGRGYPSQY
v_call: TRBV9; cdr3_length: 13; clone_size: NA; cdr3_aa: ASSGHGTSDYEQY
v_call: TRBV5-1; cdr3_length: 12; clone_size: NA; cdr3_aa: ASSLVATLETQY
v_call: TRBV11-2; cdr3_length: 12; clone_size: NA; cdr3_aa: ASSLGGLGEKLF
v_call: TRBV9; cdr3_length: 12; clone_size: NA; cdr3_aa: ASNVGSVGTEAF
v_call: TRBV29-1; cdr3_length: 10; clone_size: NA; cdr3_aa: SVDKAYNEQF
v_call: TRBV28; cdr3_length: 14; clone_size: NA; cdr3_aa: ASSPQIGSGANVLT
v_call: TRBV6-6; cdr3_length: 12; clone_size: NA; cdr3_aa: ASRLGQPNQPQH
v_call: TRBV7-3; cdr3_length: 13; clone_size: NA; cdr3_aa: ASSLGEGSYNEQF
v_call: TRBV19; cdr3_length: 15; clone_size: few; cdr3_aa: ASSIRQLTVANYGYT
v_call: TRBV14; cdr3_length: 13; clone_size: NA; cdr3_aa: ASSHLAGVGETQY
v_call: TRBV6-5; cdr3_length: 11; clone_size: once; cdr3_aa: ASSGTHGYEQY
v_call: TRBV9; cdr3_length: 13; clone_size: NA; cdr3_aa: ASSVGYGGANEQF
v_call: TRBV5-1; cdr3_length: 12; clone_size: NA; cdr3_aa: ASTKPLRNTEAF
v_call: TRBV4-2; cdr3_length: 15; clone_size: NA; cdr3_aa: ASSQEQGLAGLNEQF
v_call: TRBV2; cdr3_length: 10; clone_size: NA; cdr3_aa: ASSSYTSGGN
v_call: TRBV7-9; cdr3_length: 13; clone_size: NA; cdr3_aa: ASSLLAGLKGEQF
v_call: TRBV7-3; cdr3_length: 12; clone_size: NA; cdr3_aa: ASSWSGGNSPLH
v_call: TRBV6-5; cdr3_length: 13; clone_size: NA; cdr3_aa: ASTHRRDSNQPQH
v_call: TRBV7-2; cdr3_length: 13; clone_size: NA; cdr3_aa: ASSLSGHSTDTQY
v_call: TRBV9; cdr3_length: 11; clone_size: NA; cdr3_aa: ASSAHPQNEQY
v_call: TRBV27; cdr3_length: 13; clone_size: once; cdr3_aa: ASRFRLAGGNEQF
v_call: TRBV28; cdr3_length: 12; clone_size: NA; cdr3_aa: ATEDSGANQPQH
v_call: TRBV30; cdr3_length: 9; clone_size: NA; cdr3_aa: AWAWRDTQY
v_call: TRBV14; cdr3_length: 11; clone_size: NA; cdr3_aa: ASSQERHGGYT
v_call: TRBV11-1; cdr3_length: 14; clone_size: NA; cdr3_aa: ASSLWTGSNTGELF
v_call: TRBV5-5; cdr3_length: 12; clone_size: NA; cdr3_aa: ASSFVIFRTEAF
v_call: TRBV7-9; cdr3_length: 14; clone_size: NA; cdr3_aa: ASSPRDSKDTGELF
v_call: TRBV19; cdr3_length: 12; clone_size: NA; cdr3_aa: ASSPGELNYGYT
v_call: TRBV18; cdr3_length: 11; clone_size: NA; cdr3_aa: ASSLKSTYEQY
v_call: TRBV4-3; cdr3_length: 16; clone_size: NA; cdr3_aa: ASSRRMLAGVRTGELF
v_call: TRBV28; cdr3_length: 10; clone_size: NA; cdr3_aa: ASRTGIDGYT
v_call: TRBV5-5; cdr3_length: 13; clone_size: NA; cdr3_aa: ASSLVPSGQETQY
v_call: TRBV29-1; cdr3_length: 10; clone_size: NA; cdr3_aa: SALTGEGKLF
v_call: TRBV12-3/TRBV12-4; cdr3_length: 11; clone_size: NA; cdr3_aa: ASSFGASGELF
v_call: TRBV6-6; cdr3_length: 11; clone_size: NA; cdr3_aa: ASSYRTDYGYT
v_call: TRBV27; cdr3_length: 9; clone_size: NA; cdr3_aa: ASSSRYEQY
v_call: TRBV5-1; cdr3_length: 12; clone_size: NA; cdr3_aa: ASRAGTNTGELF
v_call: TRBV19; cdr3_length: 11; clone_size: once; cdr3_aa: ASRFVGGTEAF
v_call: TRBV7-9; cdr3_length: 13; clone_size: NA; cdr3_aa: ASSTTSGRPDTQY
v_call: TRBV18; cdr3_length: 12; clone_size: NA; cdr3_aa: ASSPPIPNEKLF
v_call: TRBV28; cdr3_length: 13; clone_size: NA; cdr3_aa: ASRSQGGVYNEQF
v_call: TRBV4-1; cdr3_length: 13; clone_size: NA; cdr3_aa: ASSPRLAGGNEQF
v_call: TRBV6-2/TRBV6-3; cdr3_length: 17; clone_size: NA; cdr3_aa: ASSSPGLAGVSGTGELF
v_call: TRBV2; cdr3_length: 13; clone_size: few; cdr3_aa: ASGLERSSTGELF
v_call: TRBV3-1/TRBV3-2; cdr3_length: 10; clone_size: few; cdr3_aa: ASGTRLAEQY
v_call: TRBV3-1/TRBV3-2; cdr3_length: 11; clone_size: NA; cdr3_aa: ASSQWVNQPQH
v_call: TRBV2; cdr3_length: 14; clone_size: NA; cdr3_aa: ASSAPGLAGGYEQY
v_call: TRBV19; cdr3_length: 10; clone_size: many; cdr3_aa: AGTSDTGELF
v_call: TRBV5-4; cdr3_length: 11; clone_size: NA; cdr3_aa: ASSLPGDNEQF
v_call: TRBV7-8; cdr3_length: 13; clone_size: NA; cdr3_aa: ASSLSGQGTTSYT